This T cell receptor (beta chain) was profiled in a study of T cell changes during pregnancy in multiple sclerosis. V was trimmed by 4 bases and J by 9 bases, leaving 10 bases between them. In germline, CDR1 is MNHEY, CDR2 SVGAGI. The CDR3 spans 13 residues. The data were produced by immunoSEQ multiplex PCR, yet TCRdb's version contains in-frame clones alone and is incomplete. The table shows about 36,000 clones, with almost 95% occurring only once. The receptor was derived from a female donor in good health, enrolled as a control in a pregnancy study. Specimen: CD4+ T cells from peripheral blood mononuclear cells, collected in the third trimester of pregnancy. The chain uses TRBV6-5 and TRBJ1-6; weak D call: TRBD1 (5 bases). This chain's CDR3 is CASSWEGRSPLHF. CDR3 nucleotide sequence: TGTGCCAGCAGTTGGGAGGGGCGTTCACCCCTCCACTTT.